This TCR beta chain is from a study of breast tumors, draining lymph nodes, adjacent tissues. Samples came from axillary lymph nodes draining the breast cancer. Notes on the study in general: Data only fit, rather than demonstrated, lymph node origin of most tumor T cells. Findings are consistent with lymph node origin and intratumoral expansion of most tumor T cells.

MiXCR was run by TCRdb on the multiplex PCR reads, yielding one entry per CDR3 protein. The sample contains about 89,000 distinct CDR3 sequences, approximately 28% of which appear only once. This clonotype was seen many times. Its target is not known. The CDR3 spans 15 residues. From germline, CDR1 is SGHTA and CDR2 FQGNSA. J was trimmed by 5 bases and V by 6 bases; bases with no gene match: 8. The sequence was collected from a female donor with breast cancer. Some clones in this sample may be carry-over from other donors' samples. What was sequenced was axillary lymph node tissue. The chain joins TRBV7-2 to TRBJ2-1; 9 nucleotides line up with TRBD2. The CDR3 reads CASRRGRLADNEQFF. In DNA, the CDR3 is TGTGCCAGCAGGCGAGGGAGACTAGCGGACAATGAGCAGTTCTTC.